The 15 T cell receptor beta chains below come from one sample, sequenced in a study of cytomegalovirus exposure and HLA in healthy donors. The assay was immunoSEQ multiplex PCR, and TCRdb's table has in-frame clones only and misses some. The sample has about 160,000 clones; roughly 86% are singletons. Sequenced material: PBMCs. The source is a young man in good health and CMV-seropositive.

The CDR3 bases are TGTGCCAGCAGTTACGGGGCTAGCGGGGGCAATGAGCAGTTCTTC. Protein product: CASSYGASGGNEQFF. J is TRBJ2-1 and V is TRBV6-5; 10 bases match TRBD2. Germline V lookup: CDR1 MNHEY, CDR2 SVGAGI. The trim removed 2 bases at V and 6 bases at J, leaving 4 bases unmatched. This CDR3 is 15 amino acids long.

The count of this clone is one. The rearrangement joins TRBV6-6 to TRBJ2-5, with 7 bases lining up with TRBD1. Trimming removed 4 bases from V and 3 bases from J; junction bases left unmatched: 5. The CDR3 covers 14 residues. Germline V gene data show CDR1 as MNHNY and CDR2 as SVGAGI (reference sequence). CDR3 protein: CASSSLTGEETQYF. The CDR3 DNA is TGTGCCAGCAGTTCCCTAACAGGGGAAGAGACCCAGTACTTC.

This chain joins TRBV2 and TRBJ2-5; no reliable D call. Between the trimmed V and J ends, which lost 7 bases and 7 bases, there was a span of 13 bases. CDR1 and CDR2 from the germline V gene are SNHLY and FYNNEI. The CDR3 is 12 residues long. CDR3 region: CASIPSPGTQYF. CDR3 DNA sequence: TGTGCCAGCATCCCCAGCCCAGGGACCCAGTACTTC.

The rearrangement joins TRBV19 to TRBJ1-1; possible D gene TRBD1, 5 bases. The CDR3 is 15 amino acids. The V and J ends lost 5 bases and 0 bases respectively, with 13 bases between them. Germline CDR1 is LNHDA and CDR2 is SQIVND (reference sequence). In DNA, the CDR3 is TGTGCCAGTAGTTCCCGGACATCAATGAACACTGAAGCTTTCTTT. Translation: CASSSRTSMNTEAFF.

The gene calls are TRBV6-4 and TRBJ2-1; 12 nucleotides line up with TRBD2. The CDR3 runs to 14 residues. Unmatched junction bases numbered 2, after V lost 4 bases and J lost 7 bases. Germline CDR1 is MRHNA and CDR2 is SNTAGT. In nucleotides, the CDR3 is TGTGCCAGCAGTGCTCTAGCGGGAGGGAATGAGCAGTTCTTC. Its translation is CASSALAGGNEQFF.

The chain recombines TRBV28 with TRBJ1-5, with a tentative D call TRBD1 (5 bases). CDR3 length equals 13 residues. Deletions cut 6 bases from V and 7 bases from J, with 13 bases between. Germline V gene sequence: CDR1 MDHEN, CDR2 SYDVKM. CDR3 sequence reads: CASRTAPGQPQHF. The DNA of the CDR3 is TGTGCCAGCAGGACAGCGCCGGGCCAGCCCCAGCATTTT.

The V call is TRBV10-3, the J call TRBJ2-5; D is perhaps TRBD1 (5 bases). The CDR3 extends over 13 amino acids. Trimming pared 4 bases from V and 5 bases from J, leaving 11 bases between. CDR1 is ENHRY and CDR2 is SYGVKD in the germline V gene. In nucleotides, the CDR3 is TGTGCCATCAGTGGGGCAGGGATTGAGACCCAGTACTTC. Amino acid sequence: CAISGAGIETQYF.

The chain is built from TRBV10-2 and TRBJ2-7; tentatively, D is TRBD2 (6 bases). This CDR3 has 13 residues. V lost 6 bases and J lost 2, with 11 bases in between. Per the germline V gene, CDR1 is WSHSY and CDR2 is SAAADI. As DNA, the CDR3 is TGCGCCAGCAGAGTAGCGGCTACCTACGAGCAGTACTTC. Amino acids: CASRVAATYEQYF.

V gene TRBV7-9 combines with J gene TRBJ2-2; 15 bases agree with TRBD2. Trimming took 5 bases from V and 3 from J; bases not matched to a gene: 4. Per the germline V gene, CDR1 is SEHNR and CDR2 is FQNEAQ (reference sequence). The CDR3 runs 17 residues. CDR3 in DNA: TGTGCCAGCAGCCCCGGACTAGCGGGAGGGGACACCGGGGAGCTGTTTTTT. Amino acid sequence: CASSPGLAGGDTGELFF. Supplemented by reference TRBV7-9 and TRBJ2-2, the full variable domain reads DTGVSQNPRHKITKRGQNVTFRCDPISEHNRLYWYRQTLGQGPEFLTYFQNEAQLEKSRLLSDRFSAERPKGSFSTLEIQRTEQGDSAMYLCASSPGLAGGDTGELFFGEGSRLTVL.

The V call is TRBV6-4, the J call TRBJ2-2; D possibly corresponds to TRBD2 (5 bases). Trimming pared 0 bases from V and 0 bases from J, leaving 5 bases between. The CDR3 loop spans 15 amino acids. Looked up from germline, CDR1 is MRHNA and CDR2 is SNTAGT. The CDR3: CASSDSSANTGELFF. The CDR3 region has the DNA TGTGCCAGCAGTGACTCTAGCGCGAACACCGGGGAGCTGTTTTTT.

The chain has TRBV6-1 and TRBJ2-7; no definite D call. The length of the CDR3 is 12 residues. V lost 6 bases and J 4 bases, leaving 10 bases between the germline ends. The germline V gene encodes CDR1 MNHNS and CDR2 SASEGT. The CDR3: CASRLPSYEQYF. The CDR3 DNA is TGTGCCAGCAGACTCCCATCTTACGAGCAGTACTTC.

The chain couples TRBV7-3 to TRBJ2-1; 13 bases are a match to TRBD2. Germline CDR1 reads SGHTA; CDR2 reads FQGTGA. The trim removed 2 bases at V and 5 bases at J, leaving 6 bases unmatched. This CDR3 contains 17 residues. CDR3 nucleotides: TGTGCCAGCAGCTTACTGGGACTAGCGGGGCCCCACAATGAGCAGTTCTTC. Protein sequence: CASSLLGLAGPHNEQFF.

The genes are TRBV2 and TRBJ2-3; 8 bases align to TRBD2. The junction had 2 bases not matched to a gene; V was cut back by 4 bases and J by 5 bases. Germline values: CDR1 SNHLY, CDR2 FYNNEI. The CDR3 length is 13 residues. CDR3 in amino acids: CASSGLAKDTQYF. For the CDR3, the DNA is TGTGCCAGCAGTGGACTAGCGAAAGATACGCAGTATTTT.

This clone appeared once. The J gene is TRBJ2-3, the V gene TRBV13; 12 positions agree with TRBD2. This CDR3 has 19 residues. CDR1 PRHDT and CDR2 FYEKMQ come from the germline V gene (reference sequence). V shed 2 bases, J shed 0 bases, and the junction held 9 bases outside the gene matches. Written as DNA, the CDR3 is TGTGCCAGCAGCTTAACCCGACTAGCGGGGGCCTTAAGCACAGATACGCAGTATTTT. This codes for CASSLTRLAGALSTDTQYF.

The table lists this clone with a count of one. This chain uses TRBV4-1 with TRBJ2-1; 10 nucleotides line up with TRBD2. The length of the CDR3 is 18 residues. The J segment lost 1 base and the V segment lost 0 bases, leaving 6 bases of the junction unmatched. CDR1 is MGHRA and CDR2 is YSYEKL in the germline V gene. CDR3 amino acids: CASSQDYSGRTSYNEQFF. The CDR3 DNA reads as TGCGCCAGCAGCCAAGATTATAGCGGGAGGACTTCCTACAATGAGCAGTTCTTC.